Listed below are T cell receptor beta chains from one sample, sequenced in a study of tumor and adjacent non-tumor tissue in lung cancer. TCRdb reprocessed the multiplex PCR reads with MiXCR, giving one entry per CDR3 protein. This table holds tens of thousands of distinct CDR3 sequences, around two thirds found once. Sequences were obtained from lung tumor tissue. These receptor sequences come from a woman in her 70s with non-small cell lung cancer. CDR3s include the opening cysteine and the closing phenylalanine or tryptophan. The D gene is left open where the match is weak. Not all rows give a size; the values are once, few, many and, for expanded clones, a class.

d_call	v_call	j_call	clone_size	cdr3_length	cdr3_nt	cdr3_aa
TRBD2	TRBV20-1	TRBJ2-5	medium-sized	14	TGCAGTGCCCCCCGGAGCGGGAGAAGGGAGACCCAGTACTTC	CSAPRSGRRETQYF
TRBD2	TRBV29-1	TRBJ2-2	-	12	TGCAGCGTCAGCGGGGGCTCCCGGGAGCTGTTATTT	CSVSGGSRELLF
TRBD1	TRBV29-1	TRBJ2-1	-	14	TGCAGCGTTGTCCGACAGGGAACCTACAATGAGCAGTCATTC	CSVVRQGTYNEQSF
TRBD2	TRBV7-9	TRBJ2-1	few	17	TGTGCCAGCAGCCCCCGCTGGGGGACTAGCGCCTACAATGAGCAGTTCTTC	CASSPRWGTSAYNEQFF
TRBD2	TRBV11-3	TRBJ2-1	once	14	TGTGCCAGCAGTTTAGACGGACTAGGGATTGAGCAATTCTTC	CASSLDGLGIEQFF
-	TRBV6-1	TRBJ1-1	-	14	TGTACCAGCAATGAACGTCGGTCGCTCACTGAAGCTTTCTTT	CTSNERRSLTEAFF
-	TRBV6-5	TRBJ2-3	-	13	TGTGCCAGCATTCCGAGGAGGGGGGATACGCAGTATTTT	CASIPRRGDTQYF
TRBD1	TRBV12-3/TRBV12-4	TRBJ1-4	many	14	TGTGCCAGCAACAGGGGGCACAATAATGAAAAACTGTTTTTT	CASNRGHNNEKLFF
-	TRBV12-3/TRBV12-4	TRBJ1-2	-	15	TGTGCCAGCAGTCCTCGGACAGAGAGAATAATGGGCTACATCTTC	CASSPRTERIMGYIF
-	TRBV30	TRBJ1-2	-	13	TGTGTCTGGAGTGCCGGGGTTCGGTATGGCTACACCTTC	CVWSAGVRYGYTF
-	TRBV11-1	TRBJ2-1	-	16	TGTGCTAGCAGCTTAGCCCTAGCGAGCCTGTACAATGAGAAGTTCTTC	CASSLALASLYNEKFF
-	TRBV30	TRBJ2-7	-	13	TGTGCCTGGAGTGCTAGACAGGACAGTGAGCAGTACTTC	CAWSARQDSEQYF
-	TRBV10-1	TRBJ2-2	-	14	TGTGCCAGCGAACCGAACACGGGGACCGGGGAGCTGTTTTTT	CASEPNTGTGELFF
-	TRBV4-2	TRBJ2-3	-	14	TGTGCCAACAGTCAAGATCGTACCGCAGATACGCAGTATTTT	CANSQDRTADTQYF
-	TRBV2	TRBJ2-4	few	15	TGTGCCAGCAGCTCTTTACGGGGGGCCAAAAACATTCAGTACTTC	CASSSLRGAKNIQYF
-	TRBV11-1	TRBJ2-6	-	16	TGTGTCAGCAGCTCAAGAGACAGGCGGGGGCCCAACGTCCTGACTTTC	CVSSSRDRRGPNVLTF
TRBD1	TRBV30	TRBJ1-2	many	12	TGTGCCGTCGCTACAGGGGGTGGTGGCTACACCTTC	CAVATGGGGYTF
-	TRBV29-1	TRBJ2-7	once	15	TGCAGCGTTGCCCAGGGAGGCACGAGGAGTCACGAGCAGTACTTC	CSVAQGGTRSHEQYF
TRBD2	TRBV10-3	TRBJ2-1	many	16	TGTGCCATCAGTGGGGGCCAGGGACTAGCGGGAAATGAGCAGTTCTTC	CAISGGQGLAGNEQFF
-	TRBV29-1	TRBJ2-5	-	10	TGCAGCATTGTGGAGGAGGCCCAGTACTTC	CSIVEEAQYF
-	TRBV28	TRBJ1-2	-	13	TGTGCCAGCAATTCCTGGACTTATAGAGAGGGATTTTTC	CASNSWTYREGFF
TRBD1	TRBV12-3/TRBV12-4	TRBJ1-6	once	16	TGTGCCAGCAATTTATGGGACAGGGGGCCGGACAGACCCCTCCACTTT	CASNLWDRGPDRPLHF
TRBD2	TRBV10-3	TRBJ2-1	-	16	TGTGCCATCAGTGCGGGCCAGGGGCTAGCGGGAAATGAGAAGTTCTTC	CAISAGQGLAGNEKFF
-	TRBV6-1	TRBJ2-1	-	16	TGTGACAGCAGGGAGAGACAGTGTGGTGGTTACAATGAGCACTTCTTC	CDSRERQCGGYNEHFF
-	TRBV5-5	TRBJ2-7	many	12	TGTGCCAGCAGCTCGGGCCTCTACGAGCAGTACTTC	CASSSGLYEQYF
-	TRBV6-2/TRBV6-3	TRBJ2-1	-	14	TGTGCCAACAGTTATTATGGCGACAACAATGAGCAGTTCTTC	CANSYYGDNNEQFF
-	TRBV6-1	TRBJ1-1	-	11	TGTGCCAGCAGTGATTCCCGGGGAGCTGTCTTT	CASSDSRGAVF
-	TRBV29-1	TRBJ1-5	-	12	TGCAGTGGGGGGGAGGAGACAGATGCGCAGCATTTT	CSGGEETDAQHF
-	TRBV6-2/TRBV6-3	TRBJ2-3	-	13	TGTGCCAGCAGGCTACTTAGGCTAGATACGCAGTATTTT	CASRLLRLDTQYF
-	TRBV6-5	TRBJ2-2	-	13	TGTGCCATCAGTTCGCCCTTCACCGCGGAGCTGTTTTTT	CAISSPFTAELFF
-	TRBV5-5	TRBJ2-1	-	18	TGTGCCAGCAGCTTCCCCTACTTCAGGGGTGGGTCGGACGATGAACAGTTCTTC	CASSFPYFRGGSDDEQFF
-	TRBV5-6	TRBJ2-7	many	15	TGTGCCAGCAGCTTGTGGGCCATGAGCTCCTACGAGCAGTACTTC	CASSLWAMSSYEQYF
-	TRBV28	TRBJ2-2	-	13	TGTGTCACCCAGGGAGCTAACACCGGGGAGCTGTTTTTT	CVTQGANTGELFF
-	TRBV4-2	TRBJ1-1	-	13	TGTGCCAGCAGCCATAATAGGGGGGATGGAGCTTTCTTT	CASSHNRGDGAFF
-	TRBV20-1	TRBJ2-5	-	14	TGCAGTGCTAGAGAGGGCCTTGCGATAGAGACCCAGTACTTC	CSAREGLAIETQYF
-	TRBV6-6	TRBJ2-7	many	15	TGTGCCAGTAGCCCCGGGACCCTCAACTCCTACGAGCAGTACTTC	CASSPGTLNSYEQYF
-	TRBV29-1	TRBJ2-2	-	15	TGCAGCACACTTAGCAGCGTAGAGAACACCTGGGAGCCGTTTTTT	CSTLSSVENTWEPFF
TRBD2	TRBV12-3/TRBV12-4	TRBJ2-1	many	16	TGTGCCAGCAGTTTGGGGCTAGCGGGTCCCCTCGGGGAGCAGTTCTTC	CASSLGLAGPLGEQFF
-	TRBV24-1	TRBJ2-1	many	12	TGTGCCAGGGCCCCACTATCAAATGAGCAGTTCTTC	CARAPLSNEQFF
-	TRBV6-1	TRBJ2-2	-	14	TGTGACAGCAGTTTACAGGCGAACACCAGGGAGCTGTTTTTT	CDSSLQANTRELFF
-	TRBV6-1	TRBJ1-5	-	11	TGTACTAGCAGTGATTGCCTGCCCCAGCATTTT	CTSSDCLPQHF
-	TRBV6-2/TRBV6-3	TRBJ2-1	-	14	TGCACCAGCAGTTATTATGGCGGCAACAATGAGCAGTTCTTC	CTSSYYGGNNEQFF
TRBD1	TRBV6-4	TRBJ1-2	-	15	TGTGCCAGCAGTGTAACCGGGACAGGACACTATGACTACACCTTC	CASSVTGTGHYDYTF
TRBD2	TRBV10-3	TRBJ2-3	many	15	TGTGCCATCAGTGGGACTAGCGGCGGGACAGATACGCAGTATTTT	CAISGTSGGTDTQYF